This T cell receptor (beta chain) was captured by sequencing in a study of T cell responses to AZD1222 COVID-19 vaccine. The method was immunoSEQ multiplex PCR; TCRdb's version includes in-frame clones alone and lacks a portion of them. In the table there are under 100,000 clones, around 85% of which are singletons. This CDR3 comprises 13 residues. V shed 7 bases, J shed 10 bases, and the junction held 6 bases outside the gene matches. Germline V gene lookup returns CDR1 LNHDA and CDR2 SQIVND (reference sequence). Sample: peripheral blood, taken on day 0 of AZD1222 vaccination. The source of this sequence is an adult in good health. The genes are TRBV19 and TRBJ1-6; 8 positions agree with TRBD1. DNA of the CDR3: TGTGCCAGTACCACGGACAGGGAGTCACCCCTCCACTTT. It codes for CASTTDRESPLHF.